Sequencing of this T cell receptor (beta chain) was carried out in a study of shared clonotypes between healthy human individuals. At the level of the study: Each donor contributed plates that comprised three CD4 naive, three CD4 memory, two CD8 naive and one CD8 memory.

The count of this clone is one. V shed 5 bases and J shed 5 bases, with 15 bases lying between them. Germline lookup yields CDR1 SGHTA and CDR2 FQGNSA. The CDR3 loop spans 15 amino acids. Sequencing used immunoSEQ multiplex PCR; TCRdb keeps in-frame clones, though not all of them. The profile shows about 1 million clones, about 77% of them singletons. The donor cohort consisted entirely of Caucasian adults residing in Nashville, Tennessee. This chain connects TRBV7-2 to TRBJ1-4; D gene unclear. The receptor was derived from a man younger than 35 in good health. The sample consisted of memory CD4+ T cells sorted from blood. As to subset: CD45RA-negative fraction. CDR3 sequence reads: CASSPALRINEKLFF. The DNA of the CDR3 is TGTGCCAGCAGCCCAGCTCTTAGAATAAATGAAAAACTGTTTTTT.